The 32 T cell receptor beta chains below all came from one sample that was sequenced in a study of metastatic and nonmetastatic thyroid tumors. All patients were untreated before thyroid surgery. Using MiXCR, TCRdb reanalyzed the PCR reads. The repertoire holds approximately 28,000 clones, with roughly a fifth as singletons. The material sequenced was blood. The receptor source for this set is a female donor with papillary thyroid cancer or a benign thyroid nodule (not recorded which). Some clones in this sample may be carry-over from other donors' samples.

The chain links TRBV5-1 to TRBJ2-7; 10 bases are a match to TRBD1. The CDR3 is made up of 14 amino acids. The germline V gene encodes CDR1 SGHRS and CDR2 YFSETQ. The J segment lost 2 bases and the V segment lost 4 bases, leaving 3 bases of the junction unmatched. The CDR3 spells CASSAGQGTYEQYF. CDR3 DNA: TGCGCCAGCAGCGCGGGACAGGGGACCTACGAGCAGTACTTC.

This clone was seen a handful of times. This sequence joins TRBV6-2 or TRBV6-3 and TRBJ2-2, with 10 bases aligning to TRBD2. V trimming: 2 bases; J trimming: 8 bases; junction bases outside the gene matches: 8. The V gene's germline CDR1 is MNHEY and CDR2 SVGEGT. The CDR3 is 16 amino acids. The CDR3 DNA reads as TGTGCCAGCAGTTACCGCCCTAGCGGGAGTTCGGGGGAGCTGTTTTTT. This sequence encodes CASSYRPSGSSGELFF.

Relative to its sample, this clone is medium-sized (0.01 to 0.1%). The CDR3 here is CASSEFLGQGYFYEQYF. In DNA, the CDR3 is TGTGCCAGCAGTGAATTTCTGGGACAGGGGTACTTTTACGAGCAGTACTTC. The V call is TRBV6-1, the J call TRBJ2-7; TRBD1 agrees at 10 bases. Germline-derived CDR1 and CDR2 are MNHNS and SASEGT. The CDR3 sequence is 17 residues long. Unmatched junction bases numbered 11, after V lost 2 bases and J lost 4 bases.

This clone is termed medium-sized. The chain has TRBV12-3 or TRBV12-4 and TRBJ2-7; D assignment may be TRBD1 or TRBD2 (5 bases each). V dropped 3 bases and J dropped 4 bases, with 13 bases sitting between them. This CDR3 comprises 14 residues. The CDR3 bases are TGTGCCAGCAGTTTGTTTGGGGGTCAGTACGAGCAGTACTTC. Translating it yields CASSLFGGQYEQYF.

This clone showed up many times. Other DNA sequences in this specimen translate into the identical CDR3. CDR3 in amino acids: CASRKTGGDLEAFF. CDR3 in DNA: TGTGCCAGCAGAAAAACAGGGGGCGACCTTGAAGCTTTCTTT. This sequence joins TRBV6-1 and TRBJ1-1; 9 positions match TRBD1. Per germline, CDR1 MNHNS and CDR2 SASEGT. This CDR3 has 14 residues. The V gene end was trimmed by 6 bases and the J gene end by 7 bases; junction bases not matched to a gene: 9.

This clone was seen only a few times. The chain couples TRBV10-3 to TRBJ2-1, with 10 bases aligning to TRBD1. V gave up 0 bases and J gave up 8 bases; unmatched junction bases: 10. The germline V gene has CDR1 ENHRY and CDR2 SYGVKD. The CDR3 spans 17 residues. This CDR3 is CAISESRAGTGADEQFF. The CDR3 coding sequence is TGTGCCATCAGTGAGTCCCGAGCCGGGACAGGGGCTGATGAGCAGTTCTTC.

This clone was counted many times. V and J are TRBV20-1 and TRBJ1-2; the match to TRBD1 covers 8 bases. J was trimmed by 3 bases and V by 6 bases; bases with no gene match: 6. Germline loops: CDR1 DFQATT, CDR2 SNEGSKA (reference sequence). This CDR3 comprises 13 residues. The chain's CDR3 is CSASQGAYYGYTF. For the CDR3, the DNA is TGCAGTGCGAGCCAGGGGGCCTACTATGGCTACACCTTC.

The chain combines TRBV20-1 with TRBJ2-1; 9 bases align to TRBD1. V was clipped by 7 bases and J by 7 bases; unmatched bases: 11. The CDR3 is 14 amino acids. CDR1 and CDR2 from the germline V gene are DFQATT and SNEGSKA (reference sequence). CDR3 protein: CSVHRDRELNEQFF. CDR3 nucleotide sequence: TGCAGTGTTCACCGGGACAGGGAGTTGAATGAGCAGTTCTTC.

This clone is termed medium-sized (0.01 to 0.1%). The chain has TRBV6-2 or TRBV6-3 and TRBJ2-7; 9 nucleotides align to TRBD2. This CDR3 is 13 amino acids long. The J segment lost 3 bases and the V segment lost 4 bases, leaving 1 base of the junction unmatched. Germline assignment: CDR1 MNHEY and CDR2 SVGEGT. CDR3 loop: CASSSRGGYEQYF. The CDR3 DNA sequence: TGTGCCAGCAGTTCGCGGGGGGGCTACGAGCAGTACTTC.

Notes on this clone: A much larger clone differs by one base, so this may be a read error. This chain connects TRBV18 to TRBJ1-3, with D perhaps matching TRBD1 (5 bases). Looked up from germline, CDR1 is KGHSH and CDR2 is LQKENI. The CDR3 covers 15 residues. DNA for the CDR3: TGTGCCGGCTCCGTCGGGGGGACCTCTGGAAACACCATATATTTT. Translating it yields CAGSVGGTSGNTIYF.

The sample holds a few counts of this clone. This clone may be a read error of a much larger clone one base away. The chain joins TRBV12-3 or TRBV12-4 to TRBJ2-3; D unresolved. V lost 5 bases and J lost 2, with 14 bases in between. This CDR3 is 15 amino acids long. CDR3 sequence: CASSDGTDHTDTQYF. The CDR3 DNA follows: TGTGCCAGCAGTGACGGAACAGATCACACAGATACGCAGTATTTT.

This clone has at least ten counts. The chain combines TRBV15 with TRBJ2-7, with a weak D call TRBD2 (6 bases). Germline lookup yields CDR1 LNHNV and CDR2 YYDKDF (reference sequence). The V end lost 0 bases, the J end lost 2 bases, and 11 bases lay between the germline ends. This CDR3 region has 15 residues. For the CDR3, the DNA is TGTGCCACCAGCAGAGAGTGGGAGGAAACCTACGAGCAGTACTTC. Protein sequence: CATSREWEETYEQYF.

In this sample, this clone turned up many times. The gene calls are TRBV18 and TRBJ1-1; D is unclear. Looked up from germline, CDR1 is KGHSH and CDR2 is LQKENI. The CDR3 has 11 residues. Trimming left V 3 bases short and J 5 bases short, with 4 bases between. The CDR3 DNA follows: TGTGCCAGCTCACCTCGGACTGAAGCTTTCTTT. It translates to CASSPRTEAFF. The variable domain in full, with the rest retrieved from reference TRBV18 and TRBJ1-1, is NAGVMQNPRHLVRRRGQEARLRCSPMKGHSHVYWYRQLPEEGLKFMVYLQKENIIDESGMPKERFSAEFPKEGPSILRIQQVVRGDSAAYFCASSPRTEAFFGQGTRLTVV.

This clone was picked up a small number of times. The chain uses TRBV6-2 or TRBV6-3 and TRBJ1-1, with D possibly TRBD1 on 5 matching bases. Between the trimmed V and J ends, which lost 2 bases and 1 base, there was a span of 11 bases. Germline V gene data show CDR1 as MNHEY and CDR2 as SVGEGT. The CDR3 has 15 residues. The CDR3 bases are TGTGCCAGCAGTTACCCCGGACAAGGGAACACTGAAGCTTTCTTT. This codes for CASSYPGQGNTEAFF.

At least ten counts were recorded for this clone. The chain couples TRBV4-3 to TRBJ1-2; 8 nucleotides line up with TRBD1. The CDR3 spans 15 residues. The ends lost 1 base at V and 7 bases at J; junction bases unmatched: 8. Germline loops: CDR1 LGHNA, CDR2 YSLEER. The CDR3 sequence: CASSQVRQGHGGYTF. As DNA, the CDR3 is TGCGCCAGCAGCCAAGTAAGACAGGGGCATGGTGGCTACACCTTC.

The chain employs TRBV6-1 and TRBJ1-6; 12 bases align to TRBD1. Germline lookup yields CDR1 MNHNS and CDR2 SASEGT. The CDR3 is made up of 14 amino acids. The V gene end was trimmed by 7 bases and the J gene end by 14 bases; junction bases not matched to a gene: 9. The DNA for the CDR3 is TGTGCCAGCAACCTGGGACAGGGGGCGTTCACCCTCCACTTT. Translated, it gives CASNLGQGAFTLHF.

This clone is medium-sized (0.01 to 0.1%) in the sample. The chain is built from TRBV6-1 and TRBJ2-6, with D perhaps given as TRBD1 or TRBD2 (5 bases each). The V gene's germline CDR1 is MNHNS and CDR2 SASEGT. This CDR3 region has 17 residues. Trimming left V 6 bases short and J 0 bases short, with 15 bases between. The CDR3 DNA reads TGTGCCAGCAGGCAGAGAGGGGCTACCTCTGGGGCCAACGTCCTGACTTTC. Residues: CASRQRGATSGANVLTF.

The CDR3 here is CSARDLGASPDEQYF. CDR3 coding DNA: TGCAGTGCTAGAGATCTCGGGGCTAGTCCCGACGAGCAGTACTTC. V usage is TRBV20-1 and J usage is TRBJ2-7; D is perhaps TRBD1 or TRBD2 (5 bases each). Per germline, CDR1 DFQATT and CDR2 SNEGSKA (reference sequence). The CDR3 runs 15 residues. Trimming stripped 0 bases from V and 5 bases from J, with 17 bases between.

In this sample, this clone turned up many times. The CDR3 DNA follows: TGTGCCAGCAGCCCAGGACTAGGCCGGGAGACCCAGTACTTC. This sequence encodes CASSPGLGRETQYF. This chain joins TRBV9 and TRBJ2-5; TRBD2 matches at 7 bases. J lost 5 bases, V lost 4 bases, and 8 bases had no gene match. Germline V lookup: CDR1 SGDLS, CDR2 YYNGEE. The CDR3 sequence is 14 residues long.

This clone was recorded many times. The rearrangement joins TRBV29-1 to TRBJ2-2; 7 bases match TRBD2. CDR3 length: 14 residues. CDR1 is SQVTM, CDR2 ANQGSEA, per germline. V lost 6 bases to trimming and J lost 3 bases; unmatched junction nucleotides: 7. CDR3: CSVGGGMDTGELFF. In DNA, the CDR3 is TGCAGCGTGGGGGGAGGGATGGACACCGGGGAGCTGTTTTTT.

There are a few counts of this clone. V gene TRBV27 combines with J gene TRBJ2-7; no clear D gene. Germline CDR1 is MNHEY and CDR2 is SMNVEV (reference sequence). This CDR3 is built from 14 residues. Trimming took 2 bases from V and 0 from J, leaving 8 bases between them. The CDR3 loop is CASSLTHSSYEQYF. The CDR3 nucleotides are TGTGCCAGCAGTTTAACGCACAGCTCCTACGAGCAGTACTTC.

This clone counts as medium-sized. The chain joins TRBV6-2 or TRBV6-3 to TRBJ1-2, with D maybe TRBD1 (6 bases). Trimming removed 7 bases from V and 4 bases from J, with 19 bases in between. Germline V gene lookup returns CDR1 MNHEY and CDR2 SVGEGT. This CDR3 is 15 amino acids long. The DNA of the CDR3 is TGTGCCAGCACCAAAGCTGGTACAGGGACCTATGGCTACACCTTC. It is translated as CASTKAGTGTYGYTF.

The chain is built from TRBV6-5 and TRBJ1-1; no clear D gene. Deletions cut 5 bases from V and 1 base from J, with 5 bases between. Germline CDR1 MNHEY, CDR2 SVGAGI. This CDR3 region has 12 residues. CDR3 coding DNA: TGTGCCAGCAGTGTATCGAACACTGAAGCTTTCTTT. As protein: CASSVSNTEAFF.

The table lists this clone with many counts. The chain joins TRBV19 to TRBJ2-6, with TRBD1 matching 7 bases. The CDR3 is made up of 17 amino acids. J was trimmed by 0 bases and V by 9 bases; bases with no gene match: 11. Per the germline V gene, CDR1 is LNHDA and CDR2 is SQIVND (reference sequence). In nucleotides, the CDR3 is TGTGCCAGCAAGGACAGGAAGGTCTACTCTGGGGCCAACGTCCTGACTTTC. Protein sequence: CASKDRKVYSGANVLTF.

This chain connects TRBV11-2 to TRBJ2-7; 11 bases map to TRBD2. The CDR3 runs 18 residues. The ends lost 7 bases at V and 1 base at J; junction bases unmatched: 15. Germline values: CDR1 SGHAT, CDR2 FQNNGV. CDR3 bases: TGTGCCAGCAAAATCGGAGCTAGCGGGGGGCTTCGGTCCTACGAGCAGTACTTC. Its protein is CASKIGASGGLRSYEQYF.

This clone showed up many times. V gene TRBV27 combines with J gene TRBJ2-5; D gene unclear. V was clipped by 7 bases and J by 0 bases, with 3 bases between them. Looked up from germline, CDR1 is MNHEY and CDR2 is SMNVEV (reference sequence). The CDR3 totals 11 residues. CDR3 bases: TGTGCCAGCAAAAACCAAGAGACCCAGTACTTC. Protein sequence: CASKNQETQYF.

This clone showed up many times. This chain connects TRBV3-1 to TRBJ2-1; D may be TRBD2 (6 bases). This CDR3 is built from 12 residues. Germline loops: CDR1 LGHDT, CDR2 YNNKEL (reference sequence). The germline V and J ends were trimmed by 4 bases and 8 bases, with 9 bases remaining between them. As DNA, the CDR3 is TGTGCCAGCAGCCTCGGCGGGGATGAGCAGTTCTTC. This gives the protein CASSLGGDEQFF.

This clone was picked up a small number of times. This chain links TRBV19 with TRBJ1-2; TRBD1 agrees at 7 bases. The CDR3 totals 15 residues. Looked up from germline, CDR1 is LNHDA and CDR2 is SQIVND (reference sequence). J lost 5 bases, V lost 3 bases, and 9 bases had no gene match. The CDR3 DNA is TGTGCCAGTAGTATCCCAAACGACAGGGTATATGGCTACACCTTC. Its translation is CASSIPNDRVYGYTF. Supplemented by reference TRBV19 and TRBJ1-2, the full variable domain reads DGGITQSPKYLFRKEGQNVTLSCEQNLNHDAMYWYRQDPGQGLRLIYYSQIVNDFQKGDIAEGYSVSREKKESFPLTVTSAQKNPTAFYLCASSIPNDRVYGYTFGSGTRLTVV.

A note on this clone: A read error may produce the germline difference seen at one junction end. V and J are TRBV12-3 or TRBV12-4 and TRBJ2-3; maybe TRBD1 (5 bases). There are 16 residues in the CDR3. For the CDR3, the DNA is TGTGCCAGCAGCCCGCCATGCCGGTGGGGCACCGATACGCAGTATTTT. As protein: CASSPPCRWGTDTQYF.

This clone has at least ten counts. The chain is built from TRBV6-1 and TRBJ2-7, with D perhaps matching TRBD1 (5 bases). CDR1 and CDR2 (germline): MNHNS, SASEGT. Trimming removed 1 base from V and 4 bases from J, with 11 bases in between. The CDR3 totals 14 residues. As DNA, the CDR3 is TGTGCCAGCAGTGAAGTTGACAGCAGGTACGAGCAGTACTTC. The encoded protein is CASSEVDSRYEQYF.

This sequence joins TRBV6-5 and TRBJ2-1, with a tentative D call TRBD1 (7 bases). CDR3 size: 15 residues. Germline V CDR1 and CDR2: MNHEY, SVGAGI. Trimming left V 2 bases short and J 7 bases short, with 15 bases between. CDR3 DNA sequence: TGTGCCAGCAGTTACCGCGGGACAGTGGGAAATGAGCAGTTCTTC. Translation: CASSYRGTVGNEQFF.

This clone came up a few times. V gene TRBV28 combines with J gene TRBJ2-3; 9 bases fit TRBD2. Germline V lookup: CDR1 MDHEN, CDR2 SYDVKM. V trimming: 5 bases; J trimming: 2 bases; junction bases outside the gene matches: 5. The CDR3 consists of 15 residues. The CDR3 region is CASSQAGGHTDTQYF. The CDR3, as DNA: TGTGCCAGCAGTCAAGCGGGAGGCCACACAGATACGCAGTATTTT.